These T cell receptor beta chains were read from a single sample in a study of CD8 T cells in ankylosing spondylitis. TCRdb reprocessed the 5' RACE reads via MiXCR and lists one record per CDR3 protein. The sample has approximately 190,000 distinct CDR3 sequences, 13% seen once. Sequenced material: blood, either unsorted or a sorted T cell fraction (not recorded which). These receptors were collected from a female donor with ankylosing spondylitis or in good health (not recorded which). Each CDR3 is given with its conserved first and last residue. D genes are given only for firm matches. Clone size appears in some rows only: once, few, many, or a class for an expanded clone.

abundance,j_gene,v_gene,d_gene,len,CDR3nt,CDR3aa
few,TRBJ1-3,TRBV11-1,TRBD1,18,TGTGCCAGCAGCATGAGCCCCTCCAGGGGGTTCTCTGGAAACACCATATATTTT,CASSMSPSRGFSGNTIYF
NA,TRBJ2-3,TRBV5-1,NA,13,TGCGCCAGCAGCTTTGACCCGGGGGATACGCAGTATTTT,CASSFDPGDTQYF
many,TRBJ2-5,TRBV7-2,NA,15,TGTGCCAGCAGCCCCCAGAGGGGGTTCCAAGAGACCCAGTACTTC,CASSPQRGFQETQYF
NA,TRBJ2-1,TRBV4-2,TRBD1,17,TGTGCCAGCAGCCAAGATTGGACAGGTGGAAACTACAATGAGCAGTTCTTC,CASSQDWTGGNYNEQFF
many,TRBJ1-1,TRBV7-2,NA,15,TGTGCCAGCAGCTTATACCGCAGGGCGAACACTGAAGCTTTCTTT,CASSLYRRANTEAFF
many,TRBJ2-2,TRBV6-4,NA,13,TGTGCCAGCAGTGGTACGGACAGCGGGGAGCTGTTTTTT,CASSGTDSGELFF
many,TRBJ2-3,TRBV6-1,NA,16,TGTGCCAGCAGTCCTACAGACTACTCAAGCACAGATACGCAGTATTTT,CASSPTDYSSTDTQYF
NA,TRBJ1-5,TRBV2,TRBD1,13,TGTGCCAGCAACCCACAGGGGAGTCAGCCCCAGCATTTT,CASNPQGSQPQHF
NA,TRBJ2-6,TRBV5-1,NA,15,TGCGCCAGCAGCTTGGGAGTTCCGGCAGCCAACGTCCTGACTTTC,CASSLGVPAANVLTF
many,TRBJ2-2,TRBV20-1,TRBD2,15,TGCAGTGCTCGACTAGCGGGAGGCAACACCGGGGAGCTGTTTTTT,CSARLAGGNTGELFF
many,TRBJ2-7,TRBV5-1,TRBD2,15,TGCGCCAGCAGCTCCGACCCGGGACTAGCGGGCGAGCAGTACTTC,CASSSDPGLAGEQYF
NA,TRBJ2-7,TRBV28,NA,14,TGTGCCAGCAGTCCACATTCGGGGGAGTACGAGCAGTACTTC,CASSPHSGEYEQYF